The 25 T cell receptor beta chains below were found in one sample sequenced in a study of blood T cell repertoires in COVID-19. The table came from immunoSEQ multiplex PCR; TCRdb's copy has only in-frame clones and leaves some out. The table lists more than 350,000 clones, about 90% of them singletons. The sequenced sample consisted of peripheral blood. Receptors were obtained from a woman under 40 with COVID-19, enrolled during active disease.

This sequence joins TRBV29-1 and TRBJ1-2; maybe TRBD1 (5 bases). The CDR3 is made up of 16 amino acids. V dropped 4 bases and J dropped 0 bases, with 18 bases sitting between them. In germline, CDR1 is SQVTM, CDR2 ANQGSEA. CDR3 loop: CSVGGVDTFANYGYTF. The CDR3 coding sequence is TGCAGCGTTGGGGGGGTCGACACCTTTGCTAACTATGGCTACACCTTC.

The gene calls are TRBV4-1 and TRBJ2-2; 13 bases match TRBD2. Germline-derived CDR1 and CDR2 are MGHRA and YSYEKL. Germline trimming cut 3 bases from V and 0 bases from J; bases unmatched to any gene: 7. The CDR3 is made up of 19 amino acids. CDR3 residues: CASSHQLGTSGTNTGELFF. DNA for the CDR3: TGCGCCAGCAGCCATCAATTAGGGACTAGCGGGACGAACACCGGGGAGCTGTTTTTT.

This chain joins TRBV9 and TRBJ2-2; D call uncertain. CDR3 length: 14 amino acids. Germline assignment: CDR1 SGDLS and CDR2 YYNGEE. V shed 3 bases and J shed 5 bases, with 11 bases lying between them. This CDR3 reads CASSGIQNTGELFF. The CDR3 region has the DNA TGTGCCAGCAGCGGTATCCAGAATACCGGGGAGCTGTTTTTT. Full variable domain (rest looked up from reference TRBV9 and TRBJ2-2): DSGVTQTPKHLITATGQRVTLRCSPRSGDLSVYWYQQSLDQGLQFLIQYYNGEERAKGNILERFSAQQFPDLHSELNLSSLELGDSALYFCASSGIQNTGELFFGEGSRLTVL.

The rearrangement links TRBV4-2 to TRBJ2-5, with D uncertain. V was clipped by 4 bases and J by 3 bases, with 9 bases between them. CDR3 size: 13 residues. Germline CDR1 is LGHNA and CDR2 is YNFKEQ. The CDR3 is CASSRLLKETQYF. In nucleotides, the CDR3 is TGTGCCAGCAGCCGCCTATTAAAAGAGACCCAGTACTTC.

V usage is TRBV5-8 and J usage is TRBJ2-3, with D maybe TRBD1 (8 bases). The V end was cut by 5 bases, the J end by 3 bases, with 16 bases between. Per the germline V gene, CDR1 is SGHTS and CDR2 is YDEGEE. CDR3 size: 15 residues. The CDR3: CASSIGQGGTDTQYF. The DNA for the CDR3 is TGTGCCAGCAGTATAGGACAGGGAGGGACAGATACGCAGTATTTT.

This sequence joins TRBV24-1 and TRBJ2-3, with TRBD2 identical over 11 bases. V dropped 1 base and J dropped 3; count of bases not matched to a gene: 2. Germline CDR1 is KGHDR and CDR2 is SFDVKD. This CDR3 is 16 amino acids long. CDR3 protein: CATSDFRLAGTDTQYF. The CDR3 bases are TGTGCCACCAGTGATTTTAGACTAGCGGGGACAGATACGCAGTATTTT.

This rearrangement joins TRBV5-4 to TRBJ2-1; tentatively, D is TRBD2 (6 bases). Germline CDR1 SGHNT, CDR2 YYREEE (reference sequence). The CDR3 extends over 15 amino acids. V shed 4 bases and J shed 5 bases, with 16 bases lying between them. CDR3 amino acids: CASSLRGGLNNEQFF. CDR3 DNA sequence: TGTGCCAGCAGCCTTAGGGGAGGTCTGAACAATGAGCAGTTCTTC.

The chain links TRBV18 to TRBJ1-5; the D gene is possibly TRBD1 (6 bases). V shed 4 bases and J shed 1 base, with 14 bases lying between them. The CDR3 sequence is 16 residues long. In germline, CDR1 is KGHSH, CDR2 LQKENI. CDR3 nucleotides: TGTGCCAGCTCACTCTCAGGGGCGAGAAGCAATCAGCCCCAGCATTTT. Its translation is CASSLSGARSNQPQHF.

V is TRBV2 and J is TRBJ2-1, with a weak D call TRBD2 (6 bases). This CDR3 has 14 residues. The V gene's germline CDR1 is SNHLY and CDR2 FYNNEI. V was clipped by 6 bases and J by 4 bases, with 13 bases between them. The CDR3 DNA sequence: TGTGCCAGCAGGCTCGAGGGACTTTACAATGAGCAGTTCTTC. Translated, it gives CASRLEGLYNEQFF.

This sequence joins TRBV6-2 or TRBV6-3 and TRBJ2-4; the D gene is possibly TRBD2 (7 bases). Between the trimmed V and J ends, which lost 2 bases and 8 bases, there was a span of 16 bases. The CDR3 extends over 15 amino acids. Germline V CDR1 and CDR2: MNHEY, SVGEGT. Here the CDR3 reads CASSYGGGGLDIQYF. The CDR3 region has the DNA TGTGCCAGCAGTTACGGTGGGGGGGGCCTGGACATTCAGTACTTC.

A few counts support this clone. The chain joins TRBV5-1 to TRBJ2-5; 8 bases agree with TRBD2. V shed 2 bases, J shed 3 bases, and the junction held 3 bases outside the gene matches. There are 14 residues in the CDR3. Germline CDR1 is SGHRS and CDR2 is YFSETQ. DNA for the CDR3: TGCGCCAGCAGCTTTAGCGGGGCGAAAGAGACCCAGTACTTC. This encodes CASSFSGAKETQYF.

The chain recombines TRBV29-1 with TRBJ2-7; 10 bases line up with TRBD1. Per the germline V gene, CDR1 is SQVTM and CDR2 is ANQGSEA. The CDR3 contains 16 residues. Trimming took 5 bases from V and 3 from J; bases not matched to a gene: 13. The CDR3: CSVTDRGQGSVYEQYF. The CDR3 DNA reads TGCAGCGTTACCGACAGGGGGCAGGGGAGTGTCTACGAGCAGTACTTC.

J is TRBJ2-1 and V is TRBV5-1, with TRBD1 matching 8 bases. The length of the CDR3 is 13 residues. V shed 5 bases, J shed 10 bases, and the junction held 8 bases outside the gene matches. Germline CDR1 and CDR2: SGHRS and YFSETQ. The CDR3 here is CASSFDRGREQFF. CDR3 in DNA: TGCGCCAGCAGTTTCGACAGGGGTCGCGAGCAGTTCTTC.

The rearrangement joins TRBV15 to TRBJ2-5; 8 positions agree with TRBD1. Germline V gene data show CDR1 as LNHNV and CDR2 as YYDKDF (reference sequence). V lost 1 base, J lost 3 bases, and 7 bases stayed unmatched. CDR3 length equals 16 residues. CDR3 in DNA: TGTGCCACCAGCAGAGGACGTGGACAGGGAGAAGAGACCCAGTACTTC. Protein: CATSRGRGQGEETQYF. Together with reference TRBV15 and TRBJ2-5, the CDR3 gives the full variable domain: DAMVIQNPRYQVTQFGKPVTLSCSQTLNHNVMYWYQQKSSQAPKLLFHYYDKDFNNEADTPDNFQSRRPNTSFCFLDIRSPGLGDTAMYLCATSRGRGQGEETQYFGPGTRLLVL.

V usage is TRBV19 and J usage is TRBJ2-3; D might be TRBD1 (5 bases). Germline V lookup: CDR1 LNHDA, CDR2 SQIVND (reference sequence). V lost 3 bases, J lost 5 bases, and 12 bases lay in between. The CDR3 spans 14 residues. For the CDR3, the DNA is TGTGCCAGTAGTATGGGGCAGGGATTAGATACGCAGTATTTT. Its protein is CASSMGQGLDTQYF.

Note on this clone: The junction departs from germline at one end; a sequencing error may be responsible. The V and J genes are TRBV7-7 and TRBJ2-5; 10 bases map to TRBD1. Looked up from germline, CDR1 is SSHAT and CDR2 is FNYEAQ (reference sequence). The CDR3 covers 17 residues. The CDR3 loop is CASSPPIVTGGLETQYF. CDR3 sequence (DNA): TGTGCTAGCAGCCCCCCTATCGTGACAGGGGGCCTCGAGACCCAGTACTTC.

This clone was seen once. The chain recombines TRBV28 with TRBJ2-1, with 8 bases that match TRBD1. V lost 6 bases to trimming and J lost 2 bases; unmatched junction nucleotides: 6. Germline CDR1 and CDR2: MDHEN and SYDVKM. The CDR3 covers 15 residues. The CDR3 region is CASSPDRETYNEQFF. The DNA for the CDR3 is TGTGCCAGCAGCCCGGACAGGGAAACCTACAATGAGCAGTTCTTC.

This clone was recorded once. This rearrangement joins TRBV7-2 to TRBJ2-2, with TRBD2 as a possible D gene (5 bases). This CDR3 is built from 15 residues. Trimming cost V 5 bases and J 0 bases, with 10 bases left between them. Per germline, CDR1 SGHTA and CDR2 FQGNSA. CDR3 nucleotides: TGTGCCAGCAGCCTTTGGACTGCGAACACCGGGGAGCTGTTTTTT. Protein: CASSLWTANTGELFF.

The chain joins TRBV4-3 to TRBJ1-2, with D perhaps TRBD1 (5 bases). The CDR3 contains 15 residues. CDR1 LGHNA and CDR2 YSLEER come from the germline V gene. Trimming left V 1 base short and J 4 bases short, with 13 bases between. The CDR3 nucleotides read TGCGCCAGCAGCCAAGCAAGGGGCGAGGCCTATGGCTACACCTTC. Protein product: CASSQARGEAYGYTF.

This clone came up once. The rearrangement joins TRBV2 to TRBJ2-5; 9 bases agree with TRBD2. This CDR3 comprises 17 residues. Per germline, CDR1 SNHLY and CDR2 FYNNEI. V lost 3 bases to trimming and J lost 5 bases; unmatched junction nucleotides: 13. The CDR3 region is CASSDRRSASGTETQYF. CDR3 DNA: TGTGCCAGCAGTGACAGAAGGTCGGCTAGCGGGACGGAGACCCAGTACTTC.

The chain recombines TRBV7-2 with TRBJ2-4, with unresolved D. Per germline, CDR1 SGHTA and CDR2 FQGNSA. The CDR3 runs 14 residues. Trimming removed 1 base from V and 2 bases from J, with 6 bases in between. The CDR3 is CASSLVQTKNIQYF. CDR3 bases: TGTGCCAGCAGCTTAGTACAGACCAAAAACATTCAGTACTTC.

The chain combines TRBV5-4 with TRBJ2-1; 8 bases line up with TRBD2. Germline CDR1 reads SGHNT; CDR2 reads YYREEE (reference sequence). V dropped 4 bases and J dropped 12; count of bases not matched to a gene: 12. The CDR3 is 14 amino acids. CDR3: CASSRERGQQGQFF. The CDR3 region has the DNA TGTGCCAGCAGCCGAGAGCGGGGGCAGCAGGGGCAGTTCTTC.

V is TRBV7-2 and J is TRBJ1-2; D remains ambiguous. Germline V gene data show CDR1 as SGHTA and CDR2 as FQGNSA. V lost 0 bases and J 4 bases, leaving 18 bases between the germline ends. The CDR3 totals 17 residues. The CDR3 loop reads CASSLARGGSRGYGYTF. As DNA, the CDR3 is TGTGCCAGCAGCTTAGCGCGGGGTGGGAGTCGAGGCTATGGCTACACCTTC.

Only a few counts were recorded for this clone. The chain joins TRBV12-3 or TRBV12-4 to TRBJ2-3; D is uncertain. This CDR3 spans 12 amino acids. V dropped 6 bases and J dropped 4 bases, with 8 bases sitting between them. The CDR3 DNA is TGTGCCAGCAGCCAGGTACCAGATACGCAGTATTTT. It specifies CASSQVPDTQYF.

The chain carries TRBV28 and TRBJ1-2; D perhaps matches TRBD1 (5 bases). The germline V and J ends were trimmed by 5 bases and 2 bases, with 15 bases remaining between them. Germline assignment: CDR1 MDHEN and CDR2 SYDVKM. The CDR3 consists of 15 residues. CDR3 protein: CASSGERQPNYGYTF. CDR3 DNA: TGTGCCAGCAGTGGAGAAAGACAGCCGAACTATGGCTACACCTTC.